These 17 T cell receptor beta chains were all obtained from the same sample, sequenced in a study of metastatic and nonmetastatic thyroid tumors. Thyroid surgery was preceded by no treatment in any patient. TCRdb called clones again from the PCR reads with MiXCR. The sample records 50,000 to 65,000 clones, roughly a sixth being singletons. Sequencing was performed on blood. The receptors were sampled from a female donor with papillary thyroid cancer or a benign thyroid nodule (not recorded which). Some clones in this sample may be carry-over from other donors' samples.

This clone came up many times. The CDR3 protein is CATSDNTGLDQPQHF. Here the CDR3 DNA reads TGTGCCACCAGTGATAATACAGGTCTCGATCAGCCCCAGCATTTT. The genes are TRBV24-1 and TRBJ1-5; D possibly corresponds to TRBD1 (5 bases). The germline V gene encodes CDR1 KGHDR and CDR2 SFDVKD. The CDR3 contains 15 residues. The V gene lost 3 bases and the J gene lost 5 bases, with 13 bases spanning the gap.

The V call is TRBV25-1, the J call TRBJ1-4; no clear D. V was trimmed by 6 bases and J by 0 bases, leaving 23 bases between them. The CDR3 extends over 19 amino acids. Germline lookup yields CDR1 MGHDK and CDR2 SYGVNS. The CDR3 sequence is CASSESMTLRTSTNEKLFF. In nucleotides, the CDR3 is TGTGCCAGCAGCGAGTCCATGACACTGCGGACTTCAACTAATGAAAAACTGTTTTTT.

The chain combines TRBV4-1 with TRBJ2-7; the match to TRBD2 covers 9 bases. Trimming removed 4 bases from V and 5 bases from J; junction bases left unmatched: 9. CDR1 and CDR2 (germline): MGHRA, YSYEKL. The CDR3 length is 15 residues. The CDR3 protein is CASSLLVLAGHEQYF. For the CDR3, the DNA is TGCGCCAGCAGCCTACTTGTTCTAGCGGGGCACGAGCAGTACTTC.

A word on this clone: A read error may explain this, as a much larger clone is one base away. This chain joins TRBV11-1 and TRBJ2-3, with D hard to call. Trimming removed 5 bases from V and 0 bases from J, with 12 bases in between. CDR3 length: 15 residues. Germline V gene sequence: CDR1 SGHAT, CDR2 FQDESV (reference sequence). CDR3 residues: CASSRSRESTDTQYF. The CDR3 nucleotides read TGTGCCAGCAGCCGCTCCAGAGAAAGCACAGATACGCAGTATTTT.

This clone was recorded at least ten times. The chain is built from TRBV20-1 and TRBJ2-1; the D is unclear. The CDR3 length is 13 residues. CDR1 and CDR2 from the germline V gene are DFQATT and SNEGSKA (reference sequence). Trimming took 0 bases from V and 10 from J, leaving 13 bases between them. CDR3 in DNA: TGCAGTGCTAGAGATCCGCTTCCCGGGGAGCAGTTCTTC. Its translation: CSARDPLPGEQFF.

This clone came up many times. The rearrangement links TRBV11-1 to TRBJ2-7, with 7 bases that match TRBD1. This CDR3 region has 16 residues. Germline V lookup: CDR1 SGHAT, CDR2 FQDESV (reference sequence). V lost 0 bases and J lost 2; bases outside the gene matches: 7. CDR3: CASSLALGQATYEQYF. The CDR3 nucleotides are TGTGCCAGCAGCTTAGCTCTAGGACAGGCCACCTACGAGCAGTACTTC.

This clone was seen many times. The chain is built from TRBV30 and TRBJ1-1, with no clear D. From germline, CDR1 is GTSNPN and CDR2 SVGIG (reference sequence). With 2 bases removed from V and 1 base from J, the gap between germline ends came to 8 bases. There are 13 residues in the CDR3. The CDR3 sequence is CAWSLRRNTEAFF. In nucleotides, the CDR3 is TGTGCCTGGAGTTTGCGACGGAACACTGAAGCTTTCTTT.

This clone was picked up many times. The chain recombines TRBV4-2 with TRBJ2-7, with 10 bases fitting TRBD2. The germline V gene encodes CDR1 LGHNA and CDR2 YNFKEQ. V was clipped by 3 bases and J by 6 bases; unmatched bases: 8. The CDR3 is made up of 15 amino acids. CDR3 amino acids: CASSHPQTSGSEQYF. CDR3 bases: TGTGCCAGCAGCCATCCTCAGACTAGCGGGTCCGAGCAGTACTTC.

Concerning this clone: Just one base apart from a much larger clone, this may be a read error. The sample contains more than one DNA sequence encoding this CDR3. The chain couples TRBV9 to TRBJ2-3; 8 bases map to TRBD2. Germline V lookup: CDR1 SGDLS, CDR2 YYNGEE. The CDR3 totals 16 residues. The CDR3 region has the DNA TGTGCCAGCAGCGTAGGAGCTAGCGGGTACACAGACACGCAGTATTTT. Encoded protein: CASSVGASGYTDTQYF.

This clone appeared many times. V and J are TRBV9 and TRBJ2-1, with TRBD1 matching over 7 bases. The CDR3 covers 15 residues. V shed 3 bases and J 6 bases; nucleotides not matched to a gene: 9. Germline V gene sequence: CDR1 SGDLS, CDR2 YYNGEE. CDR3 amino acids: CASSEGQTVSNEQFF. In nucleotides, the CDR3 is TGTGCCAGCAGCGAGGGACAGACAGTTAGCAATGAGCAGTTCTTC.

This clone was seen many times. The gene calls are TRBV6-4 and TRBJ2-3; D call uncertain. CDR3 length: 15 residues. Per germline, CDR1 MRHNA and CDR2 SNTAGT. Trimming stripped 0 bases from V and 0 bases from J, with 7 bases between. This chain's CDR3 is CASSDSPGSTDTQYF. In DNA form, the CDR3 reads TGTGCCAGCAGTGACTCGCCAGGAAGCACAGATACGCAGTATTTT.

This clone occurred many times. The rearrangement uses TRBV18 and TRBJ2-3; the match to TRBD2 covers 9 bases. This CDR3 contains 16 residues. After removal of 4 bases from V and 2 bases from J, the junction contained 7 bases not matched to a gene. CDR1 and CDR2 from the germline V gene are KGHSH and LQKENI. The CDR3 spells CASSLGTSPLTDTQYF. In DNA form, the CDR3 reads TGTGCCAGCTCACTAGGGACTAGCCCTCTCACAGATACGCAGTATTTT. The variable domain in full, with the rest retrieved from reference TRBV18 and TRBJ2-3, is NAGVMQNPRHLVRRRGQEARLRCSPMKGHSHVYWYRQLPEEGLKFMVYLQKENIIDESGMPKERFSAEFPKEGPSILRIQQVVRGDSAAYFCASSLGTSPLTDTQYFGPGTRLTVL.

Details on this clone: Germline is not matched at one junction end, which may reflect a read error. Other DNA sequences from this sample encode an identical CDR3 as well. The rearrangement links TRBV10-1 to TRBJ2-7, with unresolved D. CDR1 and CDR2 from the germline V gene are WNHNN and SYGVQD (reference sequence). This CDR3 spans 13 amino acids. In DNA, the CDR3 is TGCGCCAGTAGTGAGTCGAGTCAGATTGCTCAGTACTTC. This gives the protein CASSESSQIAQYF.

This clone has a count of ten or more. The sample carries other DNA sequences with the same CDR3. V gene TRBV20-1 combines with J gene TRBJ2-1; TRBD2 matches 16 bases. CDR3 length: 17 amino acids. V trimming: 6 bases; J trimming: 6 bases; junction bases outside the gene matches: 11. Germline V gives CDR1 DFQATT, CDR2 SNEGSKA (reference sequence). The CDR3 region has the DNA TGCAGTGCGCCGGGACTAGCGGGAGGGCTCTCGGTCAATGAGCAGTTCTTC. Amino acid sequence: CSAPGLAGGLSVNEQFF.

The table lists this clone with many counts. The chain recombines TRBV3-1 with TRBJ1-1; no definite D call. Deletions cut 3 bases from V and 1 base from J, with 9 bases between. The CDR3 runs 14 residues. The V gene's germline CDR1 is LGHDT and CDR2 YNNKEL (reference sequence). CDR3: CASSHRGSNTEAFF. DNA of the CDR3: TGTGCCAGCAGCCACCGAGGGTCGAACACTGAAGCTTTCTTT.

Concerning this clone itself: The junction departs from germline at one end; a sequencing error may be responsible. The V gene is TRBV9, the J gene TRBJ2-3, with D possibly matching TRBD2 (6 bases). CDR1 and CDR2 (germline): SGDLS, YYNGEE. This CDR3 is 13 amino acids long. This chain's CDR3 is CASTGDVVDTQYF. CDR3 in DNA: TGTGCCAGCACGGGGGATGTTGTTGATACTCAGTATTTT. Drawing the rest from reference TRBV9 and TRBJ2-3, the complete variable domain is DSGVTQTPKHLITATGQRVTLRCSPRSGDLSVYWYQQSLDQGLQFLIQYYNGEERAKGNILERFSAQQFPDLHSELNLSSLELGDSALYFCASTGDVVDTQYFGPGTRLTVL.

Points on this clone: The junction and the germline gene differ at one end; a read error may be behind it. V and J are TRBV11-3 and TRBJ2-2; D may be TRBD1 or TRBD2 (5 bases each). Germline values: CDR1 SGHNT, CDR2 YENEEA. The CDR3 is made up of 12 amino acids. The CDR3 is CASSPTVGELFF. CDR3 in DNA: TGTGCCAGCAGCCCGACCGTAGGGGAGCTTTTTTTT.